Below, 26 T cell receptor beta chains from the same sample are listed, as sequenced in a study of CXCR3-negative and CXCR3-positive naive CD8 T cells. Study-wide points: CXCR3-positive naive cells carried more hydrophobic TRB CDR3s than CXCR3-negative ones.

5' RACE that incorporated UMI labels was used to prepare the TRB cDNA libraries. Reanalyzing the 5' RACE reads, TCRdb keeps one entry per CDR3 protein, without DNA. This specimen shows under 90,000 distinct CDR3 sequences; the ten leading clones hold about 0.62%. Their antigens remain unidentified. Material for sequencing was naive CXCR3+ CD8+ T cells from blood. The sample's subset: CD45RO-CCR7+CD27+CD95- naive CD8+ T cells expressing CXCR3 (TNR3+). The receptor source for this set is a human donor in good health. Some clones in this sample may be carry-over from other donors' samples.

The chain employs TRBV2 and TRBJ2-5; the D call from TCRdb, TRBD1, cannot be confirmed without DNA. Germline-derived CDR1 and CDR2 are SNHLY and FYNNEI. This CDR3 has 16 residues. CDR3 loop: CASSTRRGGPDLAQYF.

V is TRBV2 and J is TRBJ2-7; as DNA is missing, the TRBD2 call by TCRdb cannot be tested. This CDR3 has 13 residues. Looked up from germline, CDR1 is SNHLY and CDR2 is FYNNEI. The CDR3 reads CASIREGSYEQYF.

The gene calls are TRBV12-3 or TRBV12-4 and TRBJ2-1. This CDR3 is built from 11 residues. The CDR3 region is CASSSQVLQFF.

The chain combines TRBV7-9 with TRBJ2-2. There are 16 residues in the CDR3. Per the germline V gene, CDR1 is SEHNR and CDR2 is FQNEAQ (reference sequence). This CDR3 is CASSLVRAGNTGELFF.

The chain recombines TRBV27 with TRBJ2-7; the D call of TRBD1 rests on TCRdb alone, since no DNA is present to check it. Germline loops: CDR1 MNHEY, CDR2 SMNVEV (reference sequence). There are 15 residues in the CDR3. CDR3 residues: CASRPRTGGPYEQYF.

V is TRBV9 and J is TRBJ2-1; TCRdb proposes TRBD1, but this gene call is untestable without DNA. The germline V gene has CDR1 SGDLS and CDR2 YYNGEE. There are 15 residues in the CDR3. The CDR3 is CASEQGQTGNNEQFF.

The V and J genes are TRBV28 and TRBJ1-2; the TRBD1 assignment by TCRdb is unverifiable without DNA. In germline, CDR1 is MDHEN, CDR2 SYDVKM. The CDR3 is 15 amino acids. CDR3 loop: CASSTGQNINYGYTF.

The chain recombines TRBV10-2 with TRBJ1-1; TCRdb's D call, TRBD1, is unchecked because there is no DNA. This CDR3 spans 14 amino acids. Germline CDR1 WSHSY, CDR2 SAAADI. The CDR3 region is CASSEGDRDTEAFF.

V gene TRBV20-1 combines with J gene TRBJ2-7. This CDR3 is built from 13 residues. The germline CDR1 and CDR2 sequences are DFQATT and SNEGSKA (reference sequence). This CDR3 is CSASAGLVGEQYF.

The CDR3 is CASMTGIYTLNTGELFF. V gene TRBV6-5 combines with J gene TRBJ2-2; TCRdb's D gene call, TRBD1, goes unchecked for lack of DNA. From germline, CDR1 is MNHEY and CDR2 SVGAGI. The CDR3 runs 17 residues.

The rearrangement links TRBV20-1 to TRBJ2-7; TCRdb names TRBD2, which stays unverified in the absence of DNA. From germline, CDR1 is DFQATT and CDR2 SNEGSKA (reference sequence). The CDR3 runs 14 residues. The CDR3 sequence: CSASGLAGVHEQYF.

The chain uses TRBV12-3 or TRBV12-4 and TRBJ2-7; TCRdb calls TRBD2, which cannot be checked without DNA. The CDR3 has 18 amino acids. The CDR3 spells CASSKLGLAGESPYEQYF.

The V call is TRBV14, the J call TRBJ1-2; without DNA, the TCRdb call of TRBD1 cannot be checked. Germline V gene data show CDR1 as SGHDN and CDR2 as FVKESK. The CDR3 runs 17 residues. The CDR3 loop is CASSQNGKGSANYGYTF. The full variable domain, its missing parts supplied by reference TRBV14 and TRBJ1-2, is EAGVTQFPSHSVIEKGQTVTLRCDPISGHDNLYWYRRVMGKEIKFLLHFVKESKQDESGMPNNRFLAERTGGTYSTLKVQPAELEDSGVYFCASSQNGKGSANYGYTFGSGTRLTVV.

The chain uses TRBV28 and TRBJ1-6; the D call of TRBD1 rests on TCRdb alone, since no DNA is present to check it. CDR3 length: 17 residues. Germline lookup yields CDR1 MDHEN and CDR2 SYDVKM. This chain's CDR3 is CASSLGSGFSYNSPLHF.

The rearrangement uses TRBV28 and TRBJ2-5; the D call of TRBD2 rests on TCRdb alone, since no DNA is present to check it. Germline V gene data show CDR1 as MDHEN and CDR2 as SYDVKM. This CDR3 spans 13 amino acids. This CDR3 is CASSGLAGETQYF.

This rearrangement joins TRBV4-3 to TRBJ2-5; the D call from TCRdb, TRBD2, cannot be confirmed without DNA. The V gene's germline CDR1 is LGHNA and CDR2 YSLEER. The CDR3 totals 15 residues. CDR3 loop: CASSHEREGEETQYF.

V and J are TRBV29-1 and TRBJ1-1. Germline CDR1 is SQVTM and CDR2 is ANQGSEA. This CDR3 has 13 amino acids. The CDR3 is CSVEELGDTEAFF.

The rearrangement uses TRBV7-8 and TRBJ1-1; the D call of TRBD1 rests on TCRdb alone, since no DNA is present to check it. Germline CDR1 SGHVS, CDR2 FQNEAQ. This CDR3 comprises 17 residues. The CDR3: CASSLGLAGRGQSEAFF.

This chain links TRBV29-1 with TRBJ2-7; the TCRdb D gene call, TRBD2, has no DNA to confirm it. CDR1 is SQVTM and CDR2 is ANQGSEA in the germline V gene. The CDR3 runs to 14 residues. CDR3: CSVDSGTSSYEQYF.

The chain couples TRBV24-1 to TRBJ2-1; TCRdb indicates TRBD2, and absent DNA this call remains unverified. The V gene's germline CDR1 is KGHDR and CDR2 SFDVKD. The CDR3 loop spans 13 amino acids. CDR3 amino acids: CATRSGRADEQFF.

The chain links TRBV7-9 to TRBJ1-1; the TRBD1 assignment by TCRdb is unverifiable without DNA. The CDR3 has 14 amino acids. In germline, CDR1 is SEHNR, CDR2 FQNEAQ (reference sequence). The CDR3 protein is CASSLVGGGAEAFF.

The CDR3 reads CASSRGPGNEQFF. The chain links TRBV10-2 to TRBJ2-1; there is no DNA to check the TCRdb D call of TRBD1. CDR3 length: 13 amino acids. Looked up from germline, CDR1 is WSHSY and CDR2 is SAAADI.

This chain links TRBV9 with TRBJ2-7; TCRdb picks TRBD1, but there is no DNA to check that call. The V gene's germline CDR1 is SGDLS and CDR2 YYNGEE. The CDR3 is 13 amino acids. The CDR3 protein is CASSPEGVREQYF.

This chain's CDR3 is CASSQDPTRGETQYF. This chain links TRBV4-1 with TRBJ2-5; TCRdb calls TRBD1, which cannot be checked without DNA. Germline CDR1 reads MGHRA; CDR2 reads YSYEKL. The CDR3 totals 15 residues.

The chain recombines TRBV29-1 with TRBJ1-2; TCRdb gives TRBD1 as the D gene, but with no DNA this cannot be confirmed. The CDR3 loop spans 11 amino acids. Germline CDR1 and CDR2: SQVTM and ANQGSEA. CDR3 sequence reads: CSVPSLEGYTF.

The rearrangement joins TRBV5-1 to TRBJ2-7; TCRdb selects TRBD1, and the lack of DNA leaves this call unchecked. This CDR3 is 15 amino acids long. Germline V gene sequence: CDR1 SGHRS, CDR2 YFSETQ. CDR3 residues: CASSWVGGQSDEQYF. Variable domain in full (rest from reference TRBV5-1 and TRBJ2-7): KAGVTQTPRYLIKTRGQQVTLSCSPISGHRSVSWYQQTPGQGLQFLFEYFSETQRNKGNFPGRFSGRQFSNSRSEMNVSTLELGDSALYLCASSWVGGQSDEQYFGPGTRLTVT.